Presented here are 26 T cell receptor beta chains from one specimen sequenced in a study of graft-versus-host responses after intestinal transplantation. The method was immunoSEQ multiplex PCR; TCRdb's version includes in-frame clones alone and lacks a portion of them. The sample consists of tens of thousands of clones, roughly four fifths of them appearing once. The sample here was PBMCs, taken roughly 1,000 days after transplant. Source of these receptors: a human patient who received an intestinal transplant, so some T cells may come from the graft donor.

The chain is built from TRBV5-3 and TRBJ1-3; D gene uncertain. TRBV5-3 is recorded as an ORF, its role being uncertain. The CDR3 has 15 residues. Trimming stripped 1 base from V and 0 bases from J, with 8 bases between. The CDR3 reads CARSLSAGSGNTIYF. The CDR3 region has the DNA TGTGCCAGAAGCTTGTCGGCGGGCTCTGGAAACACCATATATTTT.

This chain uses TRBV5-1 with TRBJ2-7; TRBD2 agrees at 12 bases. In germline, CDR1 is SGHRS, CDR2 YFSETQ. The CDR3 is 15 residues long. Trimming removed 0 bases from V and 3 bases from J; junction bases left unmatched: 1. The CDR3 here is CASSLGTSGVYEQYF. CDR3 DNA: TGCGCCAGCAGCTTGGGGACTAGCGGGGTCTACGAGCAGTACTTC.

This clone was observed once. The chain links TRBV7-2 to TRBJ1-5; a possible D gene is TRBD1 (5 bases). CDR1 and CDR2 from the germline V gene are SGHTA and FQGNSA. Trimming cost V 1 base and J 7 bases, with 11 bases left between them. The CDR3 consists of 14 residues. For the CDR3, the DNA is TGTGCCAGCAGCTTAGAGGGACTCTCCCAGCCCCAGCATTTT. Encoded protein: CASSLEGLSQPQHF.

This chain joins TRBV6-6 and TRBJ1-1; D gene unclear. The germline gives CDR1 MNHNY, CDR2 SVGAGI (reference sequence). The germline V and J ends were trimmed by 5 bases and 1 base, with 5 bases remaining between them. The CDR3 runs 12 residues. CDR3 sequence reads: CASSRGNTEAFF. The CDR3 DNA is TGTGCCAGCAGTCGGGGGAACACTGAAGCTTTCTTT.

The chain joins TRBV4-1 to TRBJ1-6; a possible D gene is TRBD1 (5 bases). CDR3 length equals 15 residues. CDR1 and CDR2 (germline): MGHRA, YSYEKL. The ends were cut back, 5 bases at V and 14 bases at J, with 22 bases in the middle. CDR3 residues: CASSTRGREGVTLHF. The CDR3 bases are TGCGCCAGCAGCACTCGGGGACGGGAGGGTGTTACCCTCCACTTT.

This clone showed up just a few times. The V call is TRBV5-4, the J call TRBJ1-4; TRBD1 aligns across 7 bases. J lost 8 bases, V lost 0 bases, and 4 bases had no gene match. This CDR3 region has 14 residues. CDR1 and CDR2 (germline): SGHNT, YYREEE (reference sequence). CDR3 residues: CASSLGTGREKLFF. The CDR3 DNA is TGTGCCAGCAGCTTGGGGACAGGAAGGGAAAAACTGTTTTTT.

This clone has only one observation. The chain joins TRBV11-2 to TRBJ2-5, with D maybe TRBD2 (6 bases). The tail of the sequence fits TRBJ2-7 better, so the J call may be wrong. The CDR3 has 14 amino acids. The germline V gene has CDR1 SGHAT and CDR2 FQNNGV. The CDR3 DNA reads TGTGCCAGCAGCTTGTCGGGACTCTTTTACGAGCAGTACTTC. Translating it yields CASSLSGLFYEQYF.

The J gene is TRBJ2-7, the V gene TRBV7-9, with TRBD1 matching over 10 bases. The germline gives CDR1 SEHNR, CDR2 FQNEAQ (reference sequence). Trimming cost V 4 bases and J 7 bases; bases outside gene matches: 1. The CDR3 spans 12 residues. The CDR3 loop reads CASSWGQGEQYF. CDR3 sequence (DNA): TGTGCCAGCAGCTGGGGACAGGGGGAGCAGTACTTC. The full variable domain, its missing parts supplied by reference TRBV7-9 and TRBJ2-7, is DTGVSQNPRHKITKRGQNVTFRCDPISEHNRLYWYRQTLGQGPEFLTYFQNEAQLEKSRLLSDRFSAERPKGSFSTLEIQRTEQGDSAMYLCASSWGQGEQYFGPGTRLTVT.

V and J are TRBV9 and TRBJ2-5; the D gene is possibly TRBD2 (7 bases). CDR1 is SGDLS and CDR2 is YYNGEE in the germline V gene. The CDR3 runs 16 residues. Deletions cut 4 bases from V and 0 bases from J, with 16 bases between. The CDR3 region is CASSRKGGEYQETQYF. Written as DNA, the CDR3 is TGTGCCAGCAGCCGCAAGGGGGGGGAGTACCAAGAGACCCAGTACTTC.

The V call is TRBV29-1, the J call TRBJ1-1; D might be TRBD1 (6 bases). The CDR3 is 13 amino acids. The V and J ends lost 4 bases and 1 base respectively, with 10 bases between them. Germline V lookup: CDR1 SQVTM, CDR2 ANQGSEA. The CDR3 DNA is TGCAGCGTTGCGAGGGGGGCGAACACTGAAGCTTTCTTT. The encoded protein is CSVARGANTEAFF.

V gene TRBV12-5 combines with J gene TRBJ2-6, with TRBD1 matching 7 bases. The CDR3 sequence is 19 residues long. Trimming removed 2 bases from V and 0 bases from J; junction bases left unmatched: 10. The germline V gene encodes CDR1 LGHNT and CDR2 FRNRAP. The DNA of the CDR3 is TGTGCTAGTGGTTTGCGATTCCGGGACAGTCTCTCTGGGGCCAACGTCCTGACTTTC. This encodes CASGLRFRDSLSGANVLTF.

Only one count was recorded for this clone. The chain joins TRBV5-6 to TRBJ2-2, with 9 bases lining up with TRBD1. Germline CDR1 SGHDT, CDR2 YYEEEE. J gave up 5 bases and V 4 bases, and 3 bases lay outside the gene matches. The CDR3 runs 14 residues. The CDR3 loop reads CASSPGTGTGELFF. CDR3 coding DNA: TGTGCCAGCAGCCCCGGGACAGGGACCGGGGAGCTGTTTTTT.

The CDR3 region has the DNA TGTGCCAGCAGTTTAATCCGGAATTCACCCCTCCACTTT. Its translation: CASSLIRNSPLHF. The V call is TRBV28, the J call TRBJ1-6; D not certain. The CDR3 covers 13 residues. The germline V gene encodes CDR1 MDHEN and CDR2 SYDVKM. Between the trimmed V and J ends, which lost 2 bases and 7 bases, there was a span of 6 bases.

CDR3 sequence: CASRPGQVTSPLHF. The CDR3 DNA reads TGTGCCAGCAGACCGGGACAGGTCACCTCACCCCTCCACTTT. The J gene is TRBJ1-6, the V gene TRBV28; TRBD1 matches 8 bases. This CDR3 has 14 amino acids. Looked up from germline, CDR1 is MDHEN and CDR2 is SYDVKM. J was trimmed by 10 bases and V by 6 bases; bases with no gene match: 8. The whole variable domain, filled in from reference TRBV28 and TRBJ1-6, reads DVKVTQSSRYLVKRTGEKVFLECVQDMDHENMFWYRQDPGLGLRLIYFSYDVKMKEKGDIPEGYSVSREKKERFSLILESASTNQTSMYLCASRPGQVTSPLHFGNGTRLTVT.

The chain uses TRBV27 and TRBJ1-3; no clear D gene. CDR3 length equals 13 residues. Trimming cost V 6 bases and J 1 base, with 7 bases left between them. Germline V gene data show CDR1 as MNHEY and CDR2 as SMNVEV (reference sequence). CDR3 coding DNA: TGTGCCAGCAGCCAGTTATCTGGAAACACCATATATTTT. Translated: CASSQLSGNTIYF.

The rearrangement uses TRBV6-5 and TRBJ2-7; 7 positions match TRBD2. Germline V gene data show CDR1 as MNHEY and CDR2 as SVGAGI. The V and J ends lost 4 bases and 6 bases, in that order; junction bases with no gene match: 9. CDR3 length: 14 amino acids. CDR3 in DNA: TGTGCCAGCAGTTTGGTGAGCGGGAAAGGCGAGCAGTACTTC. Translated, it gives CASSLVSGKGEQYF.

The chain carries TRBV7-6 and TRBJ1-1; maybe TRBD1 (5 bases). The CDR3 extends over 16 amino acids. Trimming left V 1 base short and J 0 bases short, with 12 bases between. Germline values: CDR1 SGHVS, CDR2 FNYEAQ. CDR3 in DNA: TGTGCCAGCAGCTTAGGTTGGGGGGATATGAACACTGAAGCTTTCTTT. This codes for CASSLGWGDMNTEAFF.

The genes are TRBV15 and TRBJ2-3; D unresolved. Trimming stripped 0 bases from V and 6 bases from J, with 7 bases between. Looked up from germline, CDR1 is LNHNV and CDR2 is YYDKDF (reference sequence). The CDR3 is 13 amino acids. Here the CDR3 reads CATSRDLRDTQYF. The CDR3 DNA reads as TGTGCCACCAGCAGAGATCTCCGCGATACGCAGTATTTT.

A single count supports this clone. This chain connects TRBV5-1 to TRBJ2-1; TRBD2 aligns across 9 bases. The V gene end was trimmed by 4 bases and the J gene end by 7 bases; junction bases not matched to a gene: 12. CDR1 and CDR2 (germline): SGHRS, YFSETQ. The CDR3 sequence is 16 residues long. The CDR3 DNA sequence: TGCGCCAGCAGCCCTGGAGGTTTAGCGGGAGAGAATGAGCAGTTCTTC. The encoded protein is CASSPGGLAGENEQFF.

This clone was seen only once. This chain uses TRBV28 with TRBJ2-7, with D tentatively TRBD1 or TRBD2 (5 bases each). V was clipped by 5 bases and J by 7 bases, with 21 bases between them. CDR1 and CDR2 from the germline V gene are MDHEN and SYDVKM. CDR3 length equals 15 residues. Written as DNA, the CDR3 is TGTGCCAGCAGTCAACCCACGGGGCTAAGAAGGGAGCAGTACTTC. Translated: CASSQPTGLRREQYF.

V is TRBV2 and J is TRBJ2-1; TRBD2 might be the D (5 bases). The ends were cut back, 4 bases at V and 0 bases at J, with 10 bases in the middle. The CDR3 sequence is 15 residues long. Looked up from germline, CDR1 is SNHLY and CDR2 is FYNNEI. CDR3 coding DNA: TGTGCCAGCAGTGCCGAGCGGAGCTCCTACAATGAGCAGTTCTTC. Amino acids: CASSAERSSYNEQFF. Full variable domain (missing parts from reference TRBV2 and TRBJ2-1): EPEVTQTPSHQVTQMGQEVILRCVPISNHLYFYWYRQILGQKVEFLVSFYNNEISEKSEIFDDQFSVERPDGSNFTLKIRSTKLEDSAMYFCASSAERSSYNEQFFGPGTRLTVL.

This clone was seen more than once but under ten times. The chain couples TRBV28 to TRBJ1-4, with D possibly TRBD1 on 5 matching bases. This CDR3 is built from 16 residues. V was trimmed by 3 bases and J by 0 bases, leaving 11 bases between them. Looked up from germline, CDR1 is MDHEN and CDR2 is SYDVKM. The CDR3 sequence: CASSFQGIATNEKLFF. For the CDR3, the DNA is TGTGCCAGCAGTTTTCAGGGAATTGCAACTAATGAAAAACTGTTTTTT.

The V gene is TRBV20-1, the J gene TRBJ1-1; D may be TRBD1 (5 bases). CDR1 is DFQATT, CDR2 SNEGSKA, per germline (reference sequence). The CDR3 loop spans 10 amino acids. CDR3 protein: CRAVGQGAFF. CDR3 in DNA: TGCAGGGCTGTGGGGCAGGGAGCTTTCTTT.

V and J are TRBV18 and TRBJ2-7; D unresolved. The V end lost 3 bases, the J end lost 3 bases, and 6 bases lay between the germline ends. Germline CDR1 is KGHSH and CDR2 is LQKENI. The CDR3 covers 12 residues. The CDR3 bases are TGTGCCAGCTCACCGGGGATCTACGAGCAGTACTTC. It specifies CASSPGIYEQYF.

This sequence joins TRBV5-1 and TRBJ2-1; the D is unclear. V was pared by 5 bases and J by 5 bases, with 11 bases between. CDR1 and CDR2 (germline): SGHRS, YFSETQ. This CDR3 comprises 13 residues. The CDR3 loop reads CASSPQMDNEQFF. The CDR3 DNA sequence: TGCGCCAGCAGTCCCCAGATGGACAATGAGCAGTTCTTC.

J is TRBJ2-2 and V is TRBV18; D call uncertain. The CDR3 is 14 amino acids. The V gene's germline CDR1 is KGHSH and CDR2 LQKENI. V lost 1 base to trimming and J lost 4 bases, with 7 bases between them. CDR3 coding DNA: TGTGCCAGCTCACCACGTACATCCACCGGGGAGCTGTTTTTT. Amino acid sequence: CASSPRTSTGELFF.